This is a list of T cell receptor beta chains from one sample in a study of beta chain features in type 1 diabetes. Sequencing used immunoSEQ multiplex PCR; TCRdb keeps in-frame clones, though not all of them. The sample lists hundreds of thousands of clones; roughly 13% were seen once. Specimen: naive CD4+ T cells from blood. The receptors originated from a man aged 18 to 29 with type 1 diabetes. CDR3s include the opening cysteine and the closing phenylalanine or tryptophan. The order of the fields is clone size, V gene, J gene, D gene, CDR3 DNA, CDR3 protein. The D gene is left open where the match is weak. A row's size may be missing; if present it is once, few, many or a size class.

-	TRBV5-1	TRBJ2-7	-	TGCGCCAGCAGCTTGGGGCTAGCTGCTACCTACGAGCAGTACTTC	CASSLGLAATYEQYF
-	TRBV6-6	TRBJ2-7	-	TGTGCCAGCAGTACCGCAGGGGGGTATGGCGAGCAGTACTTC	CASSTAGGYGEQYF
-	TRBV5-1	TRBJ1-1	-	TGCGCCAGCAGGGAAAGGCCGATGAACACTGAAGCTTTCTTT	CASRERPMNTEAFF
few	TRBV7-9	TRBJ1-2	-	TGTGCCAGCAGCTTTGGGGGGCCGAACTATGGCTACACCTTC	CASSFGGPNYGYTF
few	TRBV5-1	TRBJ1-2	TRBD1	TGCGCCAGCAGCCCCACCCTACGGGACAGGAGATATGGCTACACCTTC	CASSPTLRDRRYGYTF
few	TRBV28	TRBJ2-4	-	TGTGCCAGCAGTTTGGACAGCTCCTTCTTTCAGTACTTC	CASSLDSSFFQYF
few	TRBV7-2	TRBJ2-5	-	TGTGCCAGCAGCTTATTAGGACAGCAAGAGACCCAGTACTTC	CASSLLGQQETQYF
-	TRBV28	TRBJ2-7	-	TGTGCCAGCAGTTTAAGGGCGGAGTTAGGACGTGAATCGCAGTACTTC	CASSLRAELGRESQYF
-	TRBV2	TRBJ2-5	TRBD1	TGTGCCAGCAGTGGGGACAGGTCACAAGAGACCCAGTACTTC	CASSGDRSQETQYF
-	TRBV4-3	TRBJ1-4	TRBD1	TGCGCCAGCAGCCAAGATTCTCCCAGGGGGGCTAATGAAAAACTGTTTTTT	CASSQDSPRGANEKLFF
-	TRBV30	TRBJ1-2	-	TGTGCCTGGAGTGGGGCTGCGGGCTACACCTTC	CAWSGAAGYTF
few	TRBV5-1	TRBJ2-7	-	TGCGCCAGCAGCTTGGGGCAGAACTACGAGCAGTACTTC	CASSLGQNYEQYF
-	TRBV9	TRBJ2-1	-	TGTGCCAGCAGCGTAGAGAGGGCAAATAATGAGCAGTTCTTC	CASSVERANNEQFF
-	TRBV4-1	TRBJ2-1	-	TGCGCCAGCAGCCAATTCTTTAGCTCCTACAATGAGCAGTTCTTC	CASSQFFSSYNEQFF
few	TRBV11-3	TRBJ2-2	TRBD2	TGTGCCAGCAGCCTCTGGCGGGGGTCAGAGACCGGGGAGCTGTTTTTT	CASSLWRGSETGELFF
-	TRBV7-2	TRBJ2-6	-	TGTGCCAGCAGCTTAGCGGTCCTCGGCTCTGGGGCCAACGTCCTGACTTTC	CASSLAVLGSGANVLTF
-	TRBV5-1	TRBJ1-2	TRBD1	TGCGCCAGCAGCCCCGTCCGACAGGGGGGCGGATACTATGGCTACACCTTC	CASSPVRQGGGYYGYTF
few	TRBV9	TRBJ1-1	-	TGTGCCAGCAGCCCCTCAGGGTCCTTGGTGAACACTGAAGCTTTCTTT	CASSPSGSLVNTEAFF
-	TRBV4-1	TRBJ2-1	TRBD2	TGCGCCAGCAGCCTCGGAAGGGCTAGCGGGAGGAAGAACAATGAGCAGTTCTTC	CASSLGRASGRKNNEQFF
-	TRBV30	TRBJ2-3	TRBD2	TGTGCCGGTAGCGGGGCTAGCACAGATACGCAGTATTTT	CAGSGASTDTQYF
-	TRBV9	TRBJ2-2	-	TGTGCCAGCAGCGCCTGGACAGAAACCGGGGAGCTGTTTTTT	CASSAWTETGELFF
-	TRBV7-3	TRBJ2-1	-	TGTGCCAGCAGCCCCAACAGCAATGAGCAGTTCTTC	CASSPNSNEQFF